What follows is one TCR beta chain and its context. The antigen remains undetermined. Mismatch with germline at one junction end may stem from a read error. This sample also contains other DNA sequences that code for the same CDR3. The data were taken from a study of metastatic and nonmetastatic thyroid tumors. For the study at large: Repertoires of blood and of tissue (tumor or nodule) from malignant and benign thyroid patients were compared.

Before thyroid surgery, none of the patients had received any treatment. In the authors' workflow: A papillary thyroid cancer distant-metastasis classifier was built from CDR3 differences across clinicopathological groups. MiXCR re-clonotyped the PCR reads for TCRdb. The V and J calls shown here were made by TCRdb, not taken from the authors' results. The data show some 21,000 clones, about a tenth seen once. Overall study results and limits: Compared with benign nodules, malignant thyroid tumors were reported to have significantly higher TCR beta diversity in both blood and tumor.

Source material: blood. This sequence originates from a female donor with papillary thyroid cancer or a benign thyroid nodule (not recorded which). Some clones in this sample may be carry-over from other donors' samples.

CDR3 region: CASSHLRTARTDTQYF. The CDR3 DNA follows: TGTGCCAGCAGCCATTTAAGGACCGCCCGCACAGATACGCAGTACTTT. The chain employs TRBV14 and TRBJ2-3; D is undetermined. The CDR3 runs 16 residues. Germline lookup yields CDR1 SGHDN and CDR2 FVKESK.